This T cell receptor beta chain stems from a study of T cells in Graves' hyperthyroidism and ophthalmopathy. Study-level points and caveats: Progression to ophthalmopathy was predicted a median of 6.5 months early.

The PBMCs studied were ones that came from 10 ml fresh peripheral blood. The germline V gene has CDR1 SGHRS and CDR2 YFSETQ. The CDR3 contains 16 residues. V was clipped by 0 bases and J by 4 bases, with 16 bases between them. This clonotype was seen a few times. No antigen is known for it. Authors of the study amplified TCR beta CDR3 regions from RNA transcripts. First-round RT-PCR targeting the TCR CDR3 was performed with the HTBI primer set. TCRdb re-called the multiplex PCR reads with MiXCR, one entry per CDR3 protein. The sample yields approximately 330,000 distinct CDR3 sequences, around a fifth seen once.

This receptor was identified in a woman in her forties or fifties with Graves' hyperthyroidism. The chain combines TRBV5-1 with TRBJ2-5, with D perhaps being TRBD1 or TRBD2 (6 bases each). Sequenced: blood. This chain's CDR3 is CASSLASSGGGETQYF. The CDR3 DNA follows: TGCGCCAGCAGCTTGGCCTCAAGCGGAGGGGGAGAGACCCAGTACTTC.